Described below is a single T cell receptor (beta chain) sequence and its context. Its specific antigen is unknown. Per-base quality was not reported, and no clone a single base away is much larger than it. The library was made by the immunoSEQ multiplex PCR assay. For most patients, genomic DNA was isolated with the Qiagen DNeasy Blood and Tissue Kit and shipped frozen to Adaptive Biotechnologies for TCR sequencing. For most patients, genomic DNA was subjected to high-throughput TCR-beta CDR3 sequencing by Adaptive Biotechnologies. Under the source paper's analysis protocol: TCR sequencing data were retrieved from Adaptive's ImmunoSEQ software for around 20 patients, whereas three other patients were processed with MiXCR and VDJtools. To correct CD4 versus CD8 sorting errors, sequences present in both subsets at a frequency ratio below 5:1 were removed. Because the origin of CDR3 nucleotide sequences shared between donor and recipient could not be assigned, those sequences were removed. Alloreactive clones required at least 2-fold expansion over unstimulated cells and minimum CFSE-low frequency of 0.002% (template counts) or 0.001% (read counts). A clone was considered mappable if detected in the sequenced pre-transplant spleen, lymph node, or MLR CFSE-low populations of the donor or recipient. The cumulative frequency of alloreactive clones was calculated as a percentage of all sequences, weighted by copy number. Held by TCRdb, this immuneACCESS table contains in-frame sequences only and omits some clones. Under half of the omission traces to an unresolved V gene where checked; the cause of the rest is unknown. The DNA was the basis for D and trimming; V, J and clone size are from that table. The sample profile shows around 120,000 clones; roughly nine tenths of them were found once. The biggest ten clones account for about 0.18% of the sample.

The data belong to a study of graft-versus-host responses after intestinal transplantation (dated by TCRdb to about 2021). General notes on the study: The transplants that recipients got were multivisceral, liver-intestinal, or isolated intestinal. A peak of at least 4% donor T cells among recipient peripheral blood mononuclear cells was the definition used for donor T cell macrochimerism. Anti-thymocyte globulin induction was given to all recipients, followed by maintenance tacrolimus and steroids for approximately three years. After intestinal transplantation, graft-versus-host and host-versus-graft alloreactive T cell clones in the graft, circulation and bone marrow were tracked using bulk TCR-beta CDR3 sequencing. Instead of going to the commercial service, samples from a few later patients were sequenced in-house on an Illumina MiSeq and processed with MiXCR. Alloreactive clones were identified by sequencing pre-transplant mixed lymphocyte reaction products and comparing them with unstimulated pre-transplant donor and recipient T cells. Of the 20 to 25 intestinal transplant recipients enrolled in the cohort, one of whom was a retransplant, a few patients without pretransplant specimens were excluded.

Trimming leaves V shorter by 6 bases and J shorter by 1 base, with the junction holding 12 bases beyond the gene matches. The germline V gene supplies CDR1 SNHLY and CDR2 FYNNEI. Inclusive of the bounding cysteine and phenylalanine, the CDR3 is 18 residues long. Only the CDR3 part of the read is kept: 54 bases, read in frame from the first base. Explained via the paper, the time point label denotes: cells obtained before transplantation from donor or recipient. CD3+CD4+ and CD3+CD8+ populations were FACS-sorted from unstimulated pre-transplant donor and recipient cells taken from spleen or lymph nodes. What the study reported, not specific to this receptor: High GvH to HvG T cell clonal ratios were observed in the allografts of patients with donor T cell macrochimerism. Early after transplant, peak levels of circulating GvH clones were found to be associated with declines in HvG clones. GvH clones were found in recipient bone marrow, and some of the GvH clones appeared earlier in ileal mucosa or blood, which is consistent with an intestinal mucosal origin. Conclusions were limited by the relatively low number and heterogeneity of intestinal transplant patients.

Here the sequenced sample was unstimulated CD4+ T cells sorted from spleen or lymph node cells, taken before intestinal transplant. This sequence uses TRBV2 and TRBJ2-5, with 12 bases in between that match TRBD2. The clonotype originates from a human donor who received an intestinal transplant. The CDR3 here reads CASRPLASGRASQETQYF. The bases are TGTGCCAGCAGGCCTTTGGCTAGCGGGAGGGCCTCCCAAGAGACCCAGTACTTC.